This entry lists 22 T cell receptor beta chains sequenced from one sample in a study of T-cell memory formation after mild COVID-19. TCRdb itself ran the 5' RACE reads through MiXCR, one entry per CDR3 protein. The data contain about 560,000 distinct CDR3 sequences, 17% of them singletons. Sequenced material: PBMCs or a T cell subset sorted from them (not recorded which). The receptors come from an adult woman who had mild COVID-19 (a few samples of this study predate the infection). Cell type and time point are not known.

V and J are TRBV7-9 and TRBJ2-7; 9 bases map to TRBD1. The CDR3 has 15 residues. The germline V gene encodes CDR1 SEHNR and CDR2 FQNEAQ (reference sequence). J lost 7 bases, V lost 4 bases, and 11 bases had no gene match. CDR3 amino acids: CASSSPGQGKAEQYF. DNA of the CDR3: TGTGCCAGCAGCTCACCGGGACAGGGTAAGGCGGAGCAGTACTTC.

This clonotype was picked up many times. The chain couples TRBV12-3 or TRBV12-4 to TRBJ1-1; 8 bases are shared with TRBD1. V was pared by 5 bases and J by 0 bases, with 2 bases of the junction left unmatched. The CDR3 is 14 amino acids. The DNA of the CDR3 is TGTGCCAGCAGTCAGACAGGGGTGAACACTGAAGCTTTCTTT. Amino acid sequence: CASSQTGVNTEAFF.

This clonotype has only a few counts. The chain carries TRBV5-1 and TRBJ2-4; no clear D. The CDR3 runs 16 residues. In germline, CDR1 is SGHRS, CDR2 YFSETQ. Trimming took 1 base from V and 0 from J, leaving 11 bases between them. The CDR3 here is CASSLNAELAKNIQYF. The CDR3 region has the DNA TGCGCCAGCAGCTTGAATGCGGAACTAGCCAAAAACATTCAGTACTTC.

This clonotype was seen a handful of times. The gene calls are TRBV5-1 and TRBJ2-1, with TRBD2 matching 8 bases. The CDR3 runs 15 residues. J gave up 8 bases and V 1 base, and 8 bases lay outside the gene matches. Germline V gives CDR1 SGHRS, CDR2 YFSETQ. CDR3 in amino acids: CASSLNGGAGDEQFF. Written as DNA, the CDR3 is TGCGCCAGCAGCTTGAACGGGGGGGCCGGCGATGAGCAGTTCTTC.

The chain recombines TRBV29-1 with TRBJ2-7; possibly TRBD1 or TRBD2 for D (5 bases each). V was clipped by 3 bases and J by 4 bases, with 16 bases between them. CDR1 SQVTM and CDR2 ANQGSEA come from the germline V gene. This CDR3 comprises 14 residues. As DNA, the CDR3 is TGCAGCGTTGATGGGTTTGGGACGAGATACGAGCAGTACTTC. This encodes CSVDGFGTRYEQYF.

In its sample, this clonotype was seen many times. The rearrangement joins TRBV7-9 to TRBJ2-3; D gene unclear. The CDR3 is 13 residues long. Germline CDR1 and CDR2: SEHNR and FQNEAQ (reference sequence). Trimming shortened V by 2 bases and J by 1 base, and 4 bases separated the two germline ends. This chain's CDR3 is CASSLSGTDTQYF. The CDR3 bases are TGTGCCAGCAGCTTATCGGGCACAGATACGCAGTATTTT.

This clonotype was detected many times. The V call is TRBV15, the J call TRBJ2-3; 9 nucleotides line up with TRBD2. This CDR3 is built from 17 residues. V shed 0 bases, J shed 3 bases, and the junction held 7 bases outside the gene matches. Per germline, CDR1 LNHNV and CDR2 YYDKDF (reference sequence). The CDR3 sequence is CATSRDRLAAATDTQYF. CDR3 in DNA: TGTGCCACCAGCAGAGATCGACTAGCGGCGGCAACAGATACGCAGTATTTT.

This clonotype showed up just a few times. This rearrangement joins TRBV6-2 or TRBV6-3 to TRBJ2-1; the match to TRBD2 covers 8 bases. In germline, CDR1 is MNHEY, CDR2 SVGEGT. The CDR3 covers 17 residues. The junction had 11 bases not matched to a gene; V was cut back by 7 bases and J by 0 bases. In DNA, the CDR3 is TGTGCCAGCACCGGGGGAAGCAGCGGGAGCTCCTACAATGAGCAGTTCTTC. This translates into CASTGGSSGSSYNEQFF.

DNA of the CDR3: TGTGCCAGCAGCCAGGCGGGGACCCAGTACTTC. It yields the protein CASSQAGTQYF. V usage is TRBV3-1 and J usage is TRBJ2-5; D is possibly TRBD2 (5 bases). With 3 bases removed from V and 7 bases from J, the gap between germline ends came to 6 bases. CDR1 and CDR2 (germline): LGHDT, YNNKEL (reference sequence). There are 11 residues in the CDR3.

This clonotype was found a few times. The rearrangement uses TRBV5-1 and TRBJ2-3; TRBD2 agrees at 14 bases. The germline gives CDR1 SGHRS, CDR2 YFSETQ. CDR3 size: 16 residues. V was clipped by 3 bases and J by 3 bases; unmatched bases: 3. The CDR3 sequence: CASSYRTSGRTDTQYF. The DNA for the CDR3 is TGCGCCAGCAGCTATCGGACTAGCGGGAGGACAGATACGCAGTATTTT.

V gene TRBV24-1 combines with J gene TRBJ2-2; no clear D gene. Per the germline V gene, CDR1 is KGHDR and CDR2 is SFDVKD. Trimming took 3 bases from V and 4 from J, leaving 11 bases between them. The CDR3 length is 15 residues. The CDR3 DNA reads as TGTGCCACCAGTGATCCAAGACAACGCACCGGGGAGCTGTTTTTT. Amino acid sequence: CATSDPRQRTGELFF.

CDR3 in DNA: TGTGCCAGCAGCCCCGACTGGGTGGGGGCCGGGGAGCTGTTTTTT. Protein product: CASSPDWVGAGELFF. This chain uses TRBV7-2 with TRBJ2-2, with D perhaps matching TRBD1 or TRBD2 (5 bases each). V lost 5 bases and J 6 bases, leaving 16 bases between the germline ends. CDR1 SGHTA and CDR2 FQGNSA come from the germline V gene. This CDR3 has 15 amino acids. Using reference TRBV7-2 and TRBJ2-2 for the parts outside the CDR3, the full variable domain is GAGVSQSPSNKVTEKGKDVELRCDPISGHTALYWYRQSLGQGLEFLIYFQGNSAPDKSGLPSDRFSAERTGGSVSTLTIQRTQQEDSAVYLCASSPDWVGAGELFFGEGSRLTVL.

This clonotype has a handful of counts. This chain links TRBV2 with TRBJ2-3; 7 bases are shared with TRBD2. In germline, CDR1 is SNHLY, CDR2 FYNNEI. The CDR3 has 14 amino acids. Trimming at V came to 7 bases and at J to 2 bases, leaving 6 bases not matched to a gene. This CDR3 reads CASKAGTSTDTQYF. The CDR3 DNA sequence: TGTGCCAGCAAAGCGGGAACCTCCACAGATACGCAGTATTTT.

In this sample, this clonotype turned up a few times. The CDR3 sequence: CASSPLRGGRNSYNEQFF. Here the CDR3 DNA reads TGTGCCAGCTCACCTCTGAGGGGGGGCCGCAACTCCTACAATGAGCAGTTCTTC. This chain connects TRBV18 to TRBJ2-1; D perhaps matches TRBD2 (7 bases). CDR1 and CDR2 (germline): KGHSH, LQKENI. V was shortened by 3 bases and J by 0 bases, with 18 bases between the two germline ends. CDR3 length: 18 amino acids.

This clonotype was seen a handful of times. The CDR3 coding sequence is TGTGCCAGCAGCCGCGGACTAGCGGGGTCAGGGGACATTCAGTACTTC. Its translation is CASSRGLAGSGDIQYF. The chain combines TRBV3-1 with TRBJ2-4; TRBD2 matches at 12 bases. CDR3 size: 16 residues. Looked up from germline, CDR1 is LGHDT and CDR2 is YNNKEL (reference sequence). V lost 4 bases, J lost 8 bases, and 9 bases stayed unmatched.

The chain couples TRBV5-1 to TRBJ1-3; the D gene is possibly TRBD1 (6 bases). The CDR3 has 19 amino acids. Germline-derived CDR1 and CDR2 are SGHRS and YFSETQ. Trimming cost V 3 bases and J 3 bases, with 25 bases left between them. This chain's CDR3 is CASSSSLGQKGSSGNTIYF. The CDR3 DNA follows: TGCGCCAGCAGCTCTTCTTTAGGACAGAAGGGTTCGAGTGGAAACACCATATATTTT.

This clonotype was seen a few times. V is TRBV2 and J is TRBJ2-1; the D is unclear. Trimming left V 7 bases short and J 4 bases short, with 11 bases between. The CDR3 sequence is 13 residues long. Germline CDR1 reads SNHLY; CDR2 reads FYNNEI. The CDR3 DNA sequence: TGTGCCAGCATCTCAGCCCGATACAATGAGCAGTTCTTC. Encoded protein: CASISARYNEQFF.

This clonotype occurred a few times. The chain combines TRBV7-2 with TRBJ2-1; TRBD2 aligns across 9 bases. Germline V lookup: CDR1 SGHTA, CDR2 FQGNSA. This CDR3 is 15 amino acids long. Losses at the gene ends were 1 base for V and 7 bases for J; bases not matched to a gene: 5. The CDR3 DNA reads TGTGCCAGCAGCTTAGGCGGGCTAGCGGGGAATGAGCAGTTCTTC. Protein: CASSLGGLAGNEQFF.

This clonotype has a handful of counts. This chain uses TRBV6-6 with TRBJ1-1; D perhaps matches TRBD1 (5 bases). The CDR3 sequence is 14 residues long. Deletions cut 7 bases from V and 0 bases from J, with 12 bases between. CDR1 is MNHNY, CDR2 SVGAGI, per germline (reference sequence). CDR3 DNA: TGTGCCAGCAACCCAGGACATGTGAACACTGAAGCTTTCTTT. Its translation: CASNPGHVNTEAFF.

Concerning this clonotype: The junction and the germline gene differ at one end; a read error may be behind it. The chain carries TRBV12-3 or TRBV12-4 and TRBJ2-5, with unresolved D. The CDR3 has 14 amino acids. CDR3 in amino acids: CASRLAGYQETQYF. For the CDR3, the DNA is TGTGCCAGCAGATTAGCCGGGTACCAAGAGACCCAGTACTTC.

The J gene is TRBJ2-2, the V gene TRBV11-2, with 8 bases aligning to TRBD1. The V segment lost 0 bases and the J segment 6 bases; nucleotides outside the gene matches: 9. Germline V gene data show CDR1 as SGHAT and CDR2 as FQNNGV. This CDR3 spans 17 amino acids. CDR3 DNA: TGTGCCAGCAGCTTAGACAGGGGACAGGAGAATTCCGGGGAGCTGTTTTTT. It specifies CASSLDRGQENSGELFF.

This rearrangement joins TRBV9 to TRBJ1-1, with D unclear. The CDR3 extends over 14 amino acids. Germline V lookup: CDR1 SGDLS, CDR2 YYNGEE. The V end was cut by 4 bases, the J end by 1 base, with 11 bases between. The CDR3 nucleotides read TGTGCCAGCAGCCCCGAGACGCGGAACACTGAAGCTTTCTTT. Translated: CASSPETRNTEAFF.